This entry lists 5 T cell receptor beta chains sequenced from one sample in a study of cytomegalovirus exposure and HLA in healthy donors. PCR employed 60 Vbeta and 13 Jbeta primers. Sequencing used immunoSEQ multiplex PCR; TCRdb keeps in-frame clones, though not all of them. The data show 150,000 to 200,000 clones, approximately 72% seen once. The sample was PBMCs. These receptors originate from a middle-aged man in good health and CMV-seropositive.

The gene calls are TRBV13 and TRBJ2-7, with a tentative D call TRBD2 (7 bases). This CDR3 contains 16 residues. The V end lost 2 bases, the J end lost 3 bases, and 17 bases lay between the germline ends. CDR1 is PRHDT and CDR2 is FYEKMQ in the germline V gene (reference sequence). CDR3 nucleotides: TGTGCCAGCAGCTTAAAAGGGGGGGGACCCTACTACGAGCAGTACTTC. Encoded protein: CASSLKGGGPYYEQYF.

As regards this clone: At one end, the junction sequence differs from germline, possibly due to a read error. This rearrangement joins TRBV7-9 to TRBJ2-7; D perhaps matches TRBD1 (6 bases). Per the germline V gene, CDR1 is SEHNR and CDR2 is FQNEAQ (reference sequence). CDR3 size: 16 residues. The CDR3 region has the DNA TGTTCCAGCAGCTCCCCTCGTTTCGGACAGATCTACGAGCAGTACTTC. Protein: CSSSSPRFGQIYEQYF.

This clone was found a few times. The gene calls are TRBV10-3 and TRBJ1-4; 8 bases are a match to TRBD1. Looked up from germline, CDR1 is ENHRY and CDR2 is SYGVKD. The CDR3 extends over 14 amino acids. After removal of 2 bases from V and 10 bases from J, the junction contained 6 bases not matched to a gene. The CDR3 DNA reads TGTGCCATCAGTGAGGATACAGGGGGGGGAAAACTGTTTTTT. Its protein product is CAISEDTGGGKLFF.

The CDR3: CASSFGPGAYEQYF. The CDR3 DNA follows: TGTGCCAGCAGCTTCGGCCCAGGGGCGTACGAGCAGTACTTC. The genes are TRBV7-2 and TRBJ2-7; tentative D call: TRBD1 (6 bases). The CDR3 contains 14 residues. Between the trimmed V and J ends, which lost 3 bases and 4 bases, there was a span of 13 bases. CDR1 SGHTA and CDR2 FQGNSA come from the germline V gene.

A few counts support this clone. V and J are TRBV27 and TRBJ1-2, with D possibly being TRBD1 (6 bases). Trimming took off 0 bases at V and 6 bases at J, with 11 bases between the two ends. CDR1 and CDR2 from the germline V gene are MNHEY and SMNVEV (reference sequence). The CDR3 sequence is 14 residues long. In nucleotides, the CDR3 is TGTGCCAGCAGTTTATCGTCCAGGGGTCATGGCTACACCTTC. It is translated as CASSLSSRGHGYTF.